The source of this T cell receptor (beta chain) is a study of T cell repertoires in cytomegalovirus infection (dated by TCRdb to about 2019). General notes on the study: Peptide stimulations targeted recently identified HLA-C-restricted CMV epitopes, whose presentation resists viral immunomodulation, together with well-studied HLA-B-restricted epitopes. Because public TCR beta signatures pointed to carriage of CMV infection together with the matching HLA type, the HLA type of each donor mattered for the analysis. The paper's findings and limits, for the study overall: Carriers of CMV infection plus the relevant HLA type were discriminated by the cumulative frequency of public TCR beta family members in the study cohort and in an independent roughly 400-donor cohort. The ex vivo response was dominated by HLA-C-restricted CMV-specific TCR beta clonotypes, which also provided the single most frequent clonotype in two of eight donors.

The germline V gene provides CDR1 MDHEN and CDR2 SYDVKM. The CDR3 runs 12 residues from the cysteine to the phenylalanine. Just the 36-base CDR3 DNA is kept, in frame starting at base 1. V is pared back by 2 bases and J by 8 bases, with 9 bases lying between the germline termini. Read against the paper, the sample's treatment or condition label means: in vitro stimulation with specific CMV peptide epitopes to enrich CMV-specific T cells. Instrument on record: Illumina HiSeq 1500. TCRdb reran the public reads through fastp at Q25 and MiXCR, keeping productive beta chains. Here each entry gathers all rows of one CDR3 protein and keeps the most common genes and DNA. This sample comprises fewer than 900,000 distinct CDR3 sequences, 25% to 35% of them detected only once. Of the sample, roughly 14% is held by the ten largest clones. With regard to this clonotype: Its antigen is still unknown. Per-base qualities were not stored, and no clone one base away is much larger.

The source was cultured CD8+ T cells from PBMCs, collected from culture after CMV antigen stimulation. This clonotype was sampled from a human donor in good health (CMV status not recorded). Some clones in this sample may be carry-over from other donors' samples. Here the chain combines TRBV28 and TRBJ1-2; possibly the D gene is TRBD1, per 5 matching bases. The CDR3 region: CASSLGGTGYTF. The DNA sequence is as follows: TGTGCCAGCAGTTTAGGGGGGACGGGCTACACCTTC.